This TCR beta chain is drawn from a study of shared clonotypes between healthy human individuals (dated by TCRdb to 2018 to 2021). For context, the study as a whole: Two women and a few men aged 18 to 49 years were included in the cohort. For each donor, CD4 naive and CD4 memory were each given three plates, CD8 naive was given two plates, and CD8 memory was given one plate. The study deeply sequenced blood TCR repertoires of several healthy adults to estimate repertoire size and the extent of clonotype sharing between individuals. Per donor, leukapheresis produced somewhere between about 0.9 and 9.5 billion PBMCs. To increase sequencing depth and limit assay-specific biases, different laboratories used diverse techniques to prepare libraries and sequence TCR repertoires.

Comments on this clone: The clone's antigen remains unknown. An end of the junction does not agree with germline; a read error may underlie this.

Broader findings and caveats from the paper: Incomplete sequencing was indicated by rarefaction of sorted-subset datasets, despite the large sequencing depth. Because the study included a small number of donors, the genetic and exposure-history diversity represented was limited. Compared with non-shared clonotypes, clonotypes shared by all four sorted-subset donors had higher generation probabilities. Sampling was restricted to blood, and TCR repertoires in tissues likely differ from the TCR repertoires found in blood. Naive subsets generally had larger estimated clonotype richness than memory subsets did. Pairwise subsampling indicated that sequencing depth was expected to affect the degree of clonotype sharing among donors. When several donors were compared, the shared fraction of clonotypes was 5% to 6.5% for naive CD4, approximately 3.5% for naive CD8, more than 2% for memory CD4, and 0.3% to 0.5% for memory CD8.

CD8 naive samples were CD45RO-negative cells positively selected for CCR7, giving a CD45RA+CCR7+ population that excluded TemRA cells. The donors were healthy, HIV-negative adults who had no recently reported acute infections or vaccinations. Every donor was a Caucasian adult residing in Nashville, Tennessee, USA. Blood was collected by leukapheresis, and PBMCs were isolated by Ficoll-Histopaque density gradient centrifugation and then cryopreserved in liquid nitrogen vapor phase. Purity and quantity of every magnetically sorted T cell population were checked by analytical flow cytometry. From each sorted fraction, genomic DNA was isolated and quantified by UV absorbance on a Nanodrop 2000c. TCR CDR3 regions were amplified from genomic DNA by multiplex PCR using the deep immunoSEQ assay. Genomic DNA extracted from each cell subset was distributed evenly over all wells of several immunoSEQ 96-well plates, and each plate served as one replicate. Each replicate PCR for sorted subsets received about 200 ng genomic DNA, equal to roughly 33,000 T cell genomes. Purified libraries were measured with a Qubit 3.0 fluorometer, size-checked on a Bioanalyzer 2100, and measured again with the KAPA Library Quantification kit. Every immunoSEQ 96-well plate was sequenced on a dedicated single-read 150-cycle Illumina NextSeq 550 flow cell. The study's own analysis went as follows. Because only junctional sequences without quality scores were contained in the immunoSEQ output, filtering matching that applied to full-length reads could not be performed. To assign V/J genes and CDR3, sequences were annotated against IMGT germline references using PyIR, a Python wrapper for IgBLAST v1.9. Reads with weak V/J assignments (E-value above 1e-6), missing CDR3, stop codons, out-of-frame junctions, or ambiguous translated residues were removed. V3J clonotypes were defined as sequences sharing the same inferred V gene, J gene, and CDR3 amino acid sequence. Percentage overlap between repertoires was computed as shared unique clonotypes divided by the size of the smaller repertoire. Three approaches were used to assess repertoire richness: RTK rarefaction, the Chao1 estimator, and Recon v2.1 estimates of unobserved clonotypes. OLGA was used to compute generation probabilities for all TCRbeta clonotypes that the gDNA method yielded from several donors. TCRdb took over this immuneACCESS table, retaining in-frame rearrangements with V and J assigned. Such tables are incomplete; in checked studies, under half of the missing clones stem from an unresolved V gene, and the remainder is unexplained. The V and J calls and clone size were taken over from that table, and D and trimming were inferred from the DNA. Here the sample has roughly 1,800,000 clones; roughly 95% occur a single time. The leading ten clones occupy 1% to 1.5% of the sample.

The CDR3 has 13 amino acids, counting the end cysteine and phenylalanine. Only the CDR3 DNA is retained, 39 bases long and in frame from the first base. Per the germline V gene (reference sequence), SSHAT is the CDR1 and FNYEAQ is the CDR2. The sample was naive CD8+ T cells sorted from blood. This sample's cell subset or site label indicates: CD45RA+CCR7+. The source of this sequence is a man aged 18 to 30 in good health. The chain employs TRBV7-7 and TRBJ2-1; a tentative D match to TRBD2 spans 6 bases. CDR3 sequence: CASSWDSRSEQFF. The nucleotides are TGTGCTAGCAGCTGGGACTCTCGGAGTGAGCAGTTCTTC.